The sequence of this T cell receptor beta chain was determined in a study of T cell responses to AZD1222 COVID-19 vaccine. Study in general: Second doses were pooled across both intervals (about 4 or about 12 weeks). Study observations and caveats: A mostly white British donor set with more females was recruited, and clonal diversity was possibly underestimated. Baseline seropositivity occurred in only 5 or 6 AZD1222 recipients. Regions 160-218 and 743-854 dominated among vaccine-associated CD4 TCRs spanning spike.

Germline V CDR1 and CDR2: MDHEN, SYDVKM. The CDR3 contains 14 residues. V lost 6 bases and J 6 bases, leaving 15 bases between the germline ends. Method: immunoSEQ multiplex PCR; TCRdb's copy keeps in-frame clones and lacks some. The table has roughly 140,000 clones, under 95% seen once. To note about this clone: The antigen is unknown.

Sequences were derived from peripheral blood, sampled on day 0 of AZD1222 vaccination. The genes are TRBV28 and TRBJ1-3; no reliable D call. The TCR sequence derives from an adult in good health. As DNA, the CDR3 is TGTGCCAGCAGCTACAACCGGCGTGCAAACACCATATATTTT. This sequence encodes CASSYNRRANTIYF. The complete variable domain, with remaining parts taken from reference TRBV28 and TRBJ1-3, reads DVKVTQSSRYLVKRTGEKVFLECVQDMDHENMFWYRQDPGLGLRLIYFSYDVKMKEKGDIPEGYSVSREKKERFSLILESASTNQTSMYLCASSYNRRANTIYFGEGSWLTVV.